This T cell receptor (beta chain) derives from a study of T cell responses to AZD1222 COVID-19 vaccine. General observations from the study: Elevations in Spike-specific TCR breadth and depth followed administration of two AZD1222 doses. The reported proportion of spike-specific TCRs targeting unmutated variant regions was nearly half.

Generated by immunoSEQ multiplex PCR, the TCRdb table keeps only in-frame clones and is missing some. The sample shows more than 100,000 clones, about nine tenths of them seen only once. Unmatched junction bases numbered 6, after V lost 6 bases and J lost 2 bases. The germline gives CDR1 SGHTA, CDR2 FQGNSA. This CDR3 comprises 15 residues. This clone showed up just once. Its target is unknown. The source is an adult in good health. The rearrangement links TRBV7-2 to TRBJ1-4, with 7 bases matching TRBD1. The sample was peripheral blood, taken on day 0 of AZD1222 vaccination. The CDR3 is CASSQQGNTNEKLFF. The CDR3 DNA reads TGTGCCAGCAGTCAACAGGGGAACACTAATGAAAAACTGTTTTTT.